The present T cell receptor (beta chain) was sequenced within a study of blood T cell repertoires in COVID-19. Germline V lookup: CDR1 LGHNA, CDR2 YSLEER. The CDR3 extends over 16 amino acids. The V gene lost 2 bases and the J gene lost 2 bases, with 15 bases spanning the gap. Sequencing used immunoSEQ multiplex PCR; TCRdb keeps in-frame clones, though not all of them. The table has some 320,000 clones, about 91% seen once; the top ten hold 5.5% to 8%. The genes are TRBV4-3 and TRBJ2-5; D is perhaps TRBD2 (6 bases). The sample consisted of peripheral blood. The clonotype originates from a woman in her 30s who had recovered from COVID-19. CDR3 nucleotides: TGCGCCAGCAGCCAAACCCCCGGGACTGCACAAGAGACCCAGTACTTC. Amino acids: CASSQTPGTAQETQYF.